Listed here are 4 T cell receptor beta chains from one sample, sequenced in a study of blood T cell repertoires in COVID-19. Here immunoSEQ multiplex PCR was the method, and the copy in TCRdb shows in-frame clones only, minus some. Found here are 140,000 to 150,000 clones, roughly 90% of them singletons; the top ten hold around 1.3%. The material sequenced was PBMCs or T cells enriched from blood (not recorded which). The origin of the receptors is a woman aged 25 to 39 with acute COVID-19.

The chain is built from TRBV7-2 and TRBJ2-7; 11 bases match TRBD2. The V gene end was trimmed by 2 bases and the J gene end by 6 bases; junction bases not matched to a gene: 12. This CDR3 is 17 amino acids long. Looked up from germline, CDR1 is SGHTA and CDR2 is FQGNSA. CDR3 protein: CASSLTFSTSGKLEQYF. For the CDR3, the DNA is TGTGCCAGCAGCTTAACCTTTTCGACTAGCGGGAAACTCGAGCAGTACTTC.

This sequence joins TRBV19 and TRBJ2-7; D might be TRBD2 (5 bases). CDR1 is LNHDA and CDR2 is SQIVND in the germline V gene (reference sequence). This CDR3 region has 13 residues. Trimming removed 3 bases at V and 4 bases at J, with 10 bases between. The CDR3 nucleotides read TGTGCCAGTAGTATCTCGGGGAAATACGAGCAGTACTTC. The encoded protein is CASSISGKYEQYF.

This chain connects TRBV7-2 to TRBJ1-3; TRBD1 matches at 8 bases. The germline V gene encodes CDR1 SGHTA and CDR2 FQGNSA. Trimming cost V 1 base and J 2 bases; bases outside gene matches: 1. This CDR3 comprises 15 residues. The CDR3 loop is CASSLGTGTGNTIYF. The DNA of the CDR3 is TGTGCCAGCAGCTTAGGGACAGGGACTGGAAACACCATATATTTT.

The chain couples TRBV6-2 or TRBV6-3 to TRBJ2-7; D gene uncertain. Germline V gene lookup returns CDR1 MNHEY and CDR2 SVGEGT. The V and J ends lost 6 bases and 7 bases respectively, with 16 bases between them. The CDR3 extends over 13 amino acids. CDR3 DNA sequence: TGTGCCAGCAGCTCCCGGGTCCCTATGGAGCAGTACTTC. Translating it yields CASSSRVPMEQYF.